This T cell receptor beta chain was captured in a study of human T cells and chemical hapten exposure. The sample's time point: pre-sensitization, week 0. The treatment denotes: therapeutic diphenylcyclopropenone sensitization with weekly scalp DPC. Source study methods: TCRs per sample had a median of roughly 93,000 and ranged from roughly 20,000 to 690,600. TCRdb itself ran the RACE reads through MiXCR, one entry per CDR3 protein. TCRdb, not the authors, supplied the V and J calls. Of approximately 77,000 distinct CDR3 sequences detected, approximately 15% appear once; the ten largest clones hold roughly 4.9%. As regards this clonotype: One junction end does not reproduce the germline sequence, and a read error may be involved.

The CDR3 is 16 residues long. Germline-derived CDR1 and CDR2 are MGHRA and YSYEKL. The V call is TRBV4-1, the J call TRBJ1-5; TRBD1 might be the D (6 bases). The sequencing here drew on whole blood, taken in connection with sensitization to the hapten diphenylcyclopropenone (DPC). The receptor's source is a woman aged 50 to 60 with alopecia areata. Some clones in this sample may be carry-over from other donors' samples. For the CDR3, the DNA is TGCGCCAGCAGCCTATTATCGGGACACAACAATCAGCTCCAGCATTTT. It codes for CASSLLSGHNNQLQHF.